The rows below give T cell receptor beta chains drawn from one sample of a study of control samples from healthy donors and cancer patients. TCRdb keeps only in-frame clones here, not all; method: immunoSEQ multiplex PCR. The sample lists some 200,000 clones, about 94% occurring once. Source material: blood. Source of these receptors: a middle-aged man in good health. Both conserved end residues are part of each CDR3. The order of the fields is V gene, CDR3 length, J gene, clone size, D gene, CDR3 protein, CDR3 DNA. The D gene is left open where the match is weak. Clone size is given for some rows only: seen once, a few or many times, or a class if the clone is expanded.

TRBV4-3,14,TRBJ1-3,-,-,CASSRDNSGNTIYF,TGCGCCAGCAGCCGGGACAACTCTGGAAACACCATATATTTT
TRBV12-3/TRBV12-4,13,TRBJ1-2,-,-,CASSLQGYYGYTF,TGTGCCAGCAGTTTGCAGGGGTACTATGGCTACACCTTC
TRBV28,12,TRBJ2-1,-,-,CASSLRQGQQFF,TGTGCCAGCAGTTTACGGCAGGGCCAGCAGTTCTTC
TRBV5-1,15,TRBJ2-5,-,TRBD2,CASSSIGTSEETQYF,TGCGCCAGCAGCTCAATTGGGACTAGCGAGGAGACCCAGTACTTC
TRBV3-1/TRBV3-2,14,TRBJ2-2,-,-,CASSPYGDTGELFF,TGTGCCAGCAGCCCCTACGGCGACACCGGGGAGCTGTTTTTT
TRBV6-6,14,TRBJ1-2,-,TRBD1,CASIIGTGVYGYTF,TGTGCCAGCATCATCGGGACAGGGGTCTATGGCTACACCTTC
TRBV28,13,TRBJ1-1,-,-,CASSYGVGTEAFF,TGTGCCAGCAGTTACGGAGTGGGAACTGAAGCTTTCTTT
TRBV19,13,TRBJ2-6,once,-,CASSPQRANVLTF,TGTGCCAGTAGCCCCCAAAGGGCCAACGTCCTGACTTTC
TRBV18,15,TRBJ1-2,-,-,CASSPPVQGLHGYTF,TGTGCCAGCTCACCACCGGTTCAGGGACTGCATGGCTACACCTTC
TRBV20-1,12,TRBJ2-3,-,-,CSASQETDTQYF,TGCAGTGCTAGTCAGGAAACAGATACGCAGTATTTT
TRBV7-9,15,TRBJ1-4,-,-,CASSSDSSANEKLFF,TGTGCCAGCAGCTCGGACAGTTCGGCTAATGAAAAACTGTTTTTT
TRBV21-1,14,TRBJ1-2,-,-,CASSKRSLWYGYTF,TGTGCCAGCAGCAAACGTTCTCTGTGGTATGGCTACACCTTC
TRBV19,14,TRBJ2-3,-,-,CASSDRTGQDTQYF,TGTGCCAGTAGTGACAGGACGGGCCAGGATACGCAGTATTTT
TRBV6-6,14,TRBJ1-4,-,-,CASSPDSAYEKLFF,TGTGCCAGCAGCCCAGATTCGGCTTACGAAAAACTGTTTTTT
TRBV6-1,13,TRBJ1-2,-,-,CASSELRTYGYTF,TGTGCCAGCAGTGAACTCCGGACCTATGGCTACACCTTC
TRBV5-1,15,TRBJ2-1,-,TRBD1,CASSLARQTGGEQFF,TGCGCCAGCAGCTTGGCAAGGCAAACAGGGGGCGAGCAGTTCTTC
TRBV19,16,TRBJ2-2,-,-,CASIGSKVFNTGELFF,TGTGCCAGTATAGGGTCGAAGGTCTTCAACACCGGGGAGCTGTTTTTT
TRBV18,15,TRBJ1-1,-,-,CASSPEVSGGTEAFF,TGTGCCAGCTCACCAGAGGTTTCGGGTGGCACTGAAGCTTTCTTT
TRBV9,15,TRBJ2-3,-,-,CASSVGASWADTQYF,TGTGCCAGCAGCGTAGGGGCTAGTTGGGCAGATACGCAGTATTTT
TRBV15,11,TRBJ2-2,-,-,CATSATGELFF,TGTGCCACCAGCGCCACCGGGGAGCTGTTTTTT
TRBV7-2,14,TRBJ1-2,-,-,CASSPAGGVYGYTF,TGTGCCAGCAGCCCAGCGGGGGGGGTCTATGGCTACACCTTC
TRBV5-6,16,TRBJ1-4,-,-,CASSSLGRGLREKLFF,TGTGCCAGCAGCTCTCTCGGGAGAGGGCTGCGAGAAAAACTGTTTTTT
TRBV2,13,TRBJ2-1,-,TRBD2,CASGGDSYNEQFF,TGTGCCAGCGGGGGGGACTCCTACAATGAGCAGTTCTTC
TRBV6-6,16,TRBJ1-2,-,TRBD1,CASSNQGQGANYGYTF,TGTGCCAGCAGTAACCAAGGACAGGGAGCTAACTATGGCTACACCTTC
TRBV21-1,14,TRBJ1-5,-,-,CASSISGVIKPQHF,TGTGCCAGCAGCATATCAGGGGTGATTAAGCCCCAGCATTTT
TRBV7-3,14,TRBJ1-1,-,-,CASSLGTANTEAFF,TGTGCCAGCAGCTTAGGTACAGCGAACACTGAAGCTTTCTTT
TRBV11-3,13,TRBJ1-1,-,-,CASSLDQDTEAFF,TGTGCCAGCAGCTTAGATCAGGACACTGAAGCTTTCTTT
TRBV29-1,14,TRBJ2-3,-,TRBD2,CSVEVAGITDTQYF,TGCAGCGTTGAGGTAGCGGGGATCACAGATACGCAGTATTTT
TRBV30,16,TRBJ2-1,-,TRBD2,CAWSSASGGIHNEQFF,TGTGCCTGGAGTAGCGCTAGCGGGGGAATCCACAATGAGCAGTTCTTC
TRBV28,15,TRBJ1-2,-,TRBD1,CASSLEGGLNYGYTF,TGTGCCAGCAGTTTAGAAGGGGGCCTGAACTATGGCTACACCTTC